A single sample gave rise to the 24 T cell receptor beta chains below, sequenced in a study of T cells in tumors after PD-1 blockade. Measured with immunoSEQ multiplex PCR; TCRdb has only the in-frame clones, and not every one. Of around 45,000 clones listed, approximately 75% are singletons. Source: PBMCs, taken before anti-PD-1 treatment. Every receptor here comes from a human donor with basal cell carcinoma.

This clone was counted a few times. V is TRBV6-6 and J is TRBJ1-2; TRBD1 matches 8 bases. V dropped 2 bases and J dropped 1; count of bases not matched to a gene: 3. The CDR3 has 15 residues. Germline values: CDR1 MNHNY, CDR2 SVGAGI (reference sequence). CDR3 sequence reads: CASSYPGTGNYGYTF. CDR3 DNA: TGTGCCAGCAGTTACCCCGGGACAGGTAACTATGGCTACACCTTC.

This clone was seen a few times. The chain is built from TRBV30 and TRBJ1-2; 10 nucleotides agree with TRBD1. The CDR3 length is 13 residues. The germline V gene has CDR1 GTSNPN and CDR2 SVGIG (reference sequence). V lost 2 bases, J lost 8 bases, and 5 bases stayed unmatched. The CDR3 region has the DNA TGTGCCTGGAGTCCTGGACAGGGGGTAGGCTACACCTTC. Encoded protein: CAWSPGQGVGYTF.

The chain is built from TRBV9 and TRBJ2-3, with D perhaps given as TRBD1 or TRBD2 (5 bases each). Between the trimmed V and J ends, which lost 1 base and 6 bases, there was a span of 12 bases. The CDR3 runs to 14 residues. The germline V gene has CDR1 SGDLS and CDR2 YYNGEE. The CDR3 sequence: CASSVWDLWDTQYF. CDR3 nucleotide sequence: TGTGCCAGCAGCGTATGGGACCTTTGGGATACGCAGTATTTT.

This clone was observed a handful of times. The J gene is TRBJ1-5, the V gene TRBV21-1; TRBD1 is the table's D call and was not checked against the DNA. TRBV21-1 is shown as a pseudogene. The CDR3 sequence is 15 residues long. The CDR3 DNA reads TGTGCCAGCAGCAAAGACACAGGTTGCAATCAGCCCCAGCATTTT. Protein sequence: CASSKDTGCNQPQHF.

This chain connects TRBV5-1 to TRBJ1-4, with D hard to call. Germline CDR1 is SGHRS and CDR2 is YFSETQ. Trimming shortened V by 0 bases and J by 4 bases, and 10 bases separated the two germline ends. The CDR3 totals 15 residues. The CDR3 DNA follows: TGCGCCAGCAGCTTGGTGGCAGGAAATAATGAAAAACTGTTTTTT. Translation gives CASSLVAGNNEKLFF. Full variable domain (outside the CDR3, taken from reference TRBV5-1 and TRBJ1-4): KAGVTQTPRYLIKTRGQQVTLSCSPISGHRSVSWYQQTPGQGLQFLFEYFSETQRNKGNFPGRFSGRQFSNSRSEMNVSTLELGDSALYLCASSLVAGNNEKLFFGSGTQLSVL.

This chain connects TRBV7-9 to TRBJ1-1; TRBD1 matches at 7 bases. Trimming took 5 bases from V and 2 from J; bases not matched to a gene: 8. The CDR3 runs to 15 residues. Germline V gene sequence: CDR1 SEHNR, CDR2 FQNEAQ (reference sequence). CDR3 sequence reads: CASSPLTGINTEAFF. The CDR3 bases are TGTGCCAGCAGCCCCCTGACAGGGATCAACACTGAAGCTTTCTTT.

This clone has only one observation. The chain has TRBV3-1 (or the pseudogene TRBV3-2) and TRBJ1-1; 7 bases are shared with TRBD1. V lost 2 bases to trimming and J lost 2 bases; unmatched junction nucleotides: 2. Germline CDR1 reads LGHDT; CDR2 reads YNNKEL (reference sequence). This CDR3 region has 14 residues. CDR3 DNA: TGTGCCAGCAGCCAACCAGGGGGTAACACTGAAGCTTTCTTT. Protein sequence: CASSQPGGNTEAFF.

The rearrangement uses TRBV11-1 and TRBJ2-7; TRBD1 or TRBD2 may be the D gene (5 bases each). This CDR3 is 13 amino acids long. The germline gives CDR1 SGHAT, CDR2 FQDESV (reference sequence). V was trimmed by 5 bases and J by 7 bases, leaving 15 bases between them. CDR3 in amino acids: CASSLPGPGEQYF. The CDR3 nucleotides read TGTGCCAGCAGCCTGCCGGGGCCGGGGGAGCAGTACTTC.

The chain couples TRBV28 to TRBJ2-7, with D possibly being TRBD2 (6 bases). The V gene's germline CDR1 is MDHEN and CDR2 SYDVKM. CDR3 length: 12 residues. This chain's CDR3 is CGSSGLTYEQYF. The CDR3 DNA is TGTGGTAGTAGCGGTCTTACCTACGAGCAGTACTTC.

The chain links TRBV6-5 to TRBJ2-2; D ambiguous. The CDR3 extends over 15 amino acids. CDR1 and CDR2 (germline): MNHEY, SVGAGI. V lost 2 bases and J 4 bases, leaving 11 bases between the germline ends. The CDR3 coding sequence is TGTGCCAGCAGTTACACCGACGGTGGCACCGGGGAGCTGTTTTTT. It codes for CASSYTDGGTGELFF.

The chain recombines TRBV5-1 with TRBJ2-5; 15 bases match TRBD2. This CDR3 spans 18 amino acids. Germline trimming cut 3 bases from V and 5 bases from J; bases unmatched to any gene: 11. Looked up from germline, CDR1 is SGHRS and CDR2 is YFSETQ. The CDR3: CASSYRTSGRASGETQYF. The CDR3 region has the DNA TGCGCCAGCAGCTACCGGACTAGCGGGAGGGCCTCGGGGGAGACCCAGTACTTC.

The chain couples TRBV24-1 to TRBJ1-1, with D hard to call. Germline CDR1 reads KGHDR; CDR2 reads SFDVKD. The CDR3 has 13 residues. Trimming pared 5 bases from V and 1 base from J, leaving 7 bases between. The CDR3 sequence is CATSAFSNTEAFF. In DNA, the CDR3 is TGTGCCACCAGTGCCTTCTCGAACACTGAAGCTTTCTTT.

J is TRBJ1-1 and V is TRBV25-1, with D perhaps matching TRBD1 (5 bases). This CDR3 has 13 amino acids. The germline V and J ends were trimmed by 7 bases and 4 bases, with 13 bases remaining between them. In germline, CDR1 is MGHDK, CDR2 SYGVNS. The DNA for the CDR3 is TGTGCCAGCATGGGGGGGGTTAGCACTGAAGCTTTCTTT. Encoded protein: CASMGGVSTEAFF. Full variable domain (remainder filled in from reference TRBV25-1 and TRBJ1-1): EADIYQTPRYLVIGTGKKITLECSQTMGHDKMYWYQQDPGMELHLIHYSYGVNSTEKGDLSSESTVSRIRTEHFPLTLESARPSHTSQYLCASMGGVSTEAFFGQGTRLTVV.

The rearrangement joins TRBV19 to TRBJ1-2, with D unresolved. The CDR3 runs to 15 residues. CDR1 LNHDA and CDR2 SQIVND come from the germline V gene (reference sequence). V shed 6 bases and J shed 6 bases, with 20 bases lying between them. The CDR3 reads CASSRVGGKLNGYTF. For the CDR3, the DNA is TGTGCCAGTAGCCGAGTGGGAGGCAAATTGAATGGCTACACCTTC.

The rearrangement links TRBV7-2 to TRBJ1-2; D is unclear. Germline CDR1 reads SGHTA; CDR2 reads FQGNSA. The CDR3 spans 14 residues. The V and J ends lost 0 bases and 2 bases respectively, with 7 bases between them. The CDR3 nucleotides are TGTGCCAGCAGCTTAGCGAAGGGAAACTATGGCTACACCTTC. It translates to CASSLAKGNYGYTF.

The gene calls are TRBV2 and TRBJ1-5, with D possibly being TRBD1 (5 bases). This CDR3 is 13 amino acids long. Germline V CDR1 and CDR2: SNHLY, FYNNEI. Trimming removed 6 bases at V and 3 bases at J, with 9 bases between. Here the CDR3 DNA reads TGTGCCAGCAGGAGGGACCTCAATCAGCCCCAGCATTTT. Translating gives CASRRDLNQPQHF.

The chain carries TRBV5-1 and TRBJ1-2; 9 positions agree with TRBD1. Germline CDR1 is SGHRS and CDR2 is YFSETQ. The CDR3 loop spans 15 amino acids. Trimming cost V 4 bases and J 6 bases; bases outside gene matches: 10. This chain's CDR3 is CASSPWTGDLDGYTF. The CDR3 DNA follows: TGCGCCAGCAGCCCCTGGACAGGGGATCTTGATGGCTACACCTTC.

V is TRBV6-1 and J is TRBJ2-7; D is unresolved. The CDR3 has 15 residues. Trimming removed 3 bases at V and 2 bases at J, with 14 bases between. In germline, CDR1 is MNHNS, CDR2 SASEGT. DNA for the CDR3: TGTGCCAGCAGTGAGAGAGTGGGATACCCCTACGAGCAGTACTTC. Its protein is CASSERVGYPYEQYF.

V gene TRBV9 combines with J gene TRBJ2-3; weak D call: TRBD2 (5 bases). V was clipped by 4 bases and J by 1 base, with 13 bases between them. The germline V gene has CDR1 SGDLS and CDR2 YYNGEE. The CDR3 is 15 residues long. Here the CDR3 DNA reads TGTGCCAGCAGCCCATCCGGGAAGGGCACAGATACGCAGTATTTT. Encoded protein: CASSPSGKGTDTQYF.

This clone appeared once. J is TRBJ1-4 and V is TRBV6-5; D gene ambiguous. The V end lost 0 bases, the J end lost 5 bases, and 10 bases lay between the germline ends. The CDR3 loop spans 15 amino acids. Germline CDR1 is MNHEY and CDR2 is SVGAGI. DNA of the CDR3: TGTGCCAGCAGTTACTCGACCGGGAAAAATGAAAAACTGTTTTTT. Its translation: CASSYSTGKNEKLFF.

The rearrangement uses TRBV5-4 and TRBJ2-1; the D gene is possibly TRBD1 (5 bases). The CDR3 is 13 residues long. Trimming stripped 2 bases from V and 8 bases from J, with 11 bases between. Germline CDR1 SGHNT, CDR2 YYREEE (reference sequence). The CDR3 region is CASSFDSIDEQFF. Here the CDR3 DNA reads TGTGCCAGCAGCTTTGACAGCATAGATGAGCAGTTCTTC. Combining the CDR3 with reference TRBV5-4 and TRBJ2-1 gives the whole variable domain ETGVTQSPTHLIKTRGQQVTLRCSSQSGHNTVSWYQQALGQGPQFIFQYYREEENGRGNFPPRFSGLQFPNYSSELNVNALELDDSALYLCASSFDSIDEQFFGPGTRLTVL.

This clone was detected only a few times. This chain joins TRBV28 and TRBJ1-3; possibly TRBD1 for D (6 bases). V was trimmed by 6 bases and J by 0 bases, leaving 12 bases between them. CDR3 length: 15 residues. Per germline, CDR1 MDHEN and CDR2 SYDVKM. The DNA for the CDR3 is TGTGCCAGCAGCCCCGGGACATTCTCTGGAAACACCATATATTTT. It is translated as CASSPGTFSGNTIYF. Full variable domain (rest looked up from reference TRBV28 and TRBJ1-3): DVKVTQSSRYLVKRTGEKVFLECVQDMDHENMFWYRQDPGLGLRLIYFSYDVKMKEKGDIPEGYSVSREKKERFSLILESASTNQTSMYLCASSPGTFSGNTIYFGEGSWLTVV.

The chain joins TRBV28 to TRBJ1-6, with no clear D. The germline gives CDR1 MDHEN, CDR2 SYDVKM. Trimming left V 2 bases short and J 5 bases short, with 10 bases between. The length of the CDR3 is 15 residues. Here the CDR3 reads CASSLGRRNNSPLHF. CDR3 in DNA: TGTGCCAGCAGTTTAGGGAGACGGAATAATTCACCCCTCCACTTT.

The chain carries TRBV7-3 and TRBJ1-1; TRBD1 matches 7 bases. CDR3 size: 16 residues. Germline CDR1 SGHTA, CDR2 FQGTGA. V shed 1 base and J 3 bases; nucleotides not matched to a gene: 8. The CDR3 DNA reads as TGTGCCAGCAGCTTAAGTGGTCCACAGGGGTACACTGAAGCTTTCTTT. It encodes CASSLSGPQGYTEAFF. Combining the CDR3 with reference TRBV7-3 and TRBJ1-1 gives the whole variable domain GAGVSQTPSNKVTEKGKYVELRCDPISGHTALYWYRQSLGQGPEFLIYFQGTGAADDSGLPNDRFFAVRPEGSVSTLKIQRTERGDSAVYLCASSLSGPQGYTEAFFGQGTRLTVV.